This T cell receptor beta chain was recovered during a study of CD8 T cells in ankylosing spondylitis. Notes on the study in general: Reports say disease-linked clones showed up significantly more in matched ankylosing spondylitis synovial fluid. Prior literature has documented some motif variants in synovial fluid and blood from reactive arthritis. Roughly eight highly homologous variants formed a TCR beta motif that appeared characteristic of ankylosing spondylitis blood.

In its sample, this clonotype was seen many times. The antigen is not known. With molecular barcodes, quantitative 5'-RACE was used to make the TCR beta libraries. One entry per CDR3 protein results from TCRdb running MiXCR on the 5' RACE reads. The sample consists of some 92,000 distinct CDR3 sequences, around 30% of them appearing once. Trimming shortened V by 1 base and J by 11 bases, and 18 bases separated the two germline ends. CDR1 LGHDT and CDR2 YNNKEL come from the germline V gene (reference sequence). There are 16 residues in the CDR3. The source is a male donor with ankylosing spondylitis or in good health (not recorded which). The chain links TRBV3-1 to TRBJ1-6; D remains ambiguous. Source material: blood, either unsorted or a sorted T cell fraction (not recorded which). CDR3: CASSQGGYYQGAPLHF. The DNA for the CDR3 is TGTGCCAGCAGCCAAGGCGGATACTACCAAGGAGCACCCCTCCACTTT. Full variable domain (outside the CDR3, taken from reference TRBV3-1 and TRBJ1-6): DTAVSQTPKYLVTQMGNDKSIKCEQNLGHDTMYWYKQDSKKFLKIMFSYNNKELIINETVPNRFSPKSPDKAHLNLHINSLELGDSAVYFCASSQGGYYQGAPLHFGNGTRLTVT.